One and the same sample provided the 25 T cell receptor beta chains below, sequenced in a study of T cell therapy after organ transplantation. TCRdb's table, derived via immunoSEQ multiplex PCR, lists solely in-frame clones and lacks some. The sample holds around 19,000 clones, roughly 84% seen once. Time point: 20-29 weeks after completion of therapy. These receptors' targets are unknown. The sequencing here drew on CD8+ T cells from blood, taken after autologous CMV-specific T cell therapy. The receptors originated from a human patient who had received a solid organ transplant and had CMV disease. Part of the T cell pool may stem from the graft donor.

The chain is built from TRBV4-2 and TRBJ1-3; TRBD1 is a possible D gene (5 bases). Trimming stripped 1 base from V and 4 bases from J, with 11 bases between. Germline assignment: CDR1 LGHNA and CDR2 YNFKEQ. The CDR3 runs 15 residues. CDR3 loop: CASSQAAGPGNTIYF. CDR3 in DNA: TGTGCCAGCAGCCAAGCCGCAGGGCCAGGAAACACCATATATTTT.

The chain is built from TRBV10-3 and TRBJ2-5; possibly TRBD2 for D (6 bases). The J call may be in error: the DNA end matches TRBJ2-7 better. This CDR3 spans 14 amino acids. Germline values: CDR1 ENHRY, CDR2 SYGVKD. The CDR3 here is CAISEPRDSYEQYF. The CDR3 nucleotides are TGTGCCATCAGCGAACCGCGGGACTCCTACGAGCAGTACTTC.

This rearrangement joins TRBV6-5 to TRBJ2-5, with TRBD2 matching 7 bases. In germline, CDR1 is MNHEY, CDR2 SVGAGI. J gave up 1 base and V 4 bases, and 9 bases lay outside the gene matches. The CDR3 is 16 amino acids. The DNA of the CDR3 is TGTGCCAGCAGTTTCACCGGGGGGTTGACCCAAGAGACCCAGTACTTC. It translates to CASSFTGGLTQETQYF.

The chain recombines TRBV4-3 with TRBJ1-1, with 7 bases matching TRBD1. Unmatched junction bases numbered 20, after V lost 3 bases and J lost 10 bases. The germline gives CDR1 LGHNA, CDR2 YSLEER. This CDR3 spans 17 amino acids. The CDR3 nucleotides are TGCGCCAGCAGCCAGGAAAGACAGGGAACCATGGGGTTCGCAGCTTTCTTT. Residues: CASSQERQGTMGFAAFF.

The chain has TRBV5-6 and TRBJ2-7; D might be TRBD2 (5 bases). This CDR3 spans 14 amino acids. V was shortened by 1 base and J by 3 bases, with 11 bases between the two germline ends. Germline CDR1 reads SGHDT; CDR2 reads YYEEEE. CDR3 sequence: CASSLFVRDYEQYF. The CDR3 DNA sequence: TGTGCCAGCAGCTTGTTCGTCCGGGACTACGAGCAGTACTTC.

This clone has only one observation. The J gene is TRBJ1-1, the V gene TRBV9; 8 positions match TRBD1. V was clipped by 6 bases and J by 4 bases; unmatched bases: 14. Germline V gene lookup returns CDR1 SGDLS and CDR2 YYNGEE. This CDR3 is 16 amino acids long. The CDR3, as DNA: TGTGCCAGCAATGGGGGAAGTCAGGGGGCGGGCACTGAAGCTTTCTTT. It is translated as CASNGGSQGAGTEAFF.

This clone was detected once. The chain uses TRBV5-4 and TRBJ2-1; TRBD2 matches at 11 bases. The CDR3 is made up of 15 amino acids. Germline CDR1 SGHNT, CDR2 YYREEE (reference sequence). Trimming cost V 2 bases and J 4 bases; bases outside gene matches: 2. The CDR3 DNA sequence: TGTGCCAGCAGCTTTCGGACTAGCGGGTACAATGAGCAGTTCTTC. Its translation is CASSFRTSGYNEQFF.

In this sample, this clone is medium-sized. The genes are TRBV28 and TRBJ1-5; D gene unclear. The CDR3 has 16 amino acids. Germline V lookup: CDR1 MDHEN, CDR2 SYDVKM. Trimming left V 0 bases short and J 0 bases short, with 9 bases between. The CDR3 nucleotides are TGTGCCAGCAGTTTATGCTGCCGGTATAGCAATCAGCCCCAGCATTTT. Translating it yields CASSLCCRYSNQPQHF.

In DNA form, the CDR3 reads TGTGCCAGCAGCTTCGGGACAAACTACGAGCAGTACTTC. Encoded protein: CASSFGTNYEQYF. The chain has TRBV7-6 and TRBJ2-7; D might be TRBD1 (6 bases). There are 13 residues in the CDR3. V lost 3 bases to trimming and J lost 3 bases, with 9 bases between them. Germline-derived CDR1 and CDR2 are SGHVS and FNYEAQ.

This rearrangement joins TRBV29-1 to TRBJ2-1; TRBD1 agrees at 10 bases. V shed 0 bases, J shed 2 bases, and the junction held 7 bases outside the gene matches. Germline CDR1 reads SQVTM; CDR2 reads ANQGSEA. The CDR3 consists of 17 residues. DNA of the CDR3: TGCAGCGTTGAAGATGACAGGGGGCAATTACCCTACAATGAGCAGTTCTTC. Translation: CSVEDDRGQLPYNEQFF.

This sequence joins TRBV27 and TRBJ2-7; D gene ambiguous. V was clipped by 2 bases and J by 7 bases, with 18 bases between them. This CDR3 has 15 residues. CDR1 MNHEY and CDR2 SMNVEV come from the germline V gene (reference sequence). The CDR3 protein is CASSLKGVNYWEQYF. In nucleotides, the CDR3 is TGTGCCAGCAGTTTAAAGGGCGTTAATTATTGGGAGCAGTACTTC.

The chain uses TRBV6-5 and TRBJ2-2, with no clear D. The germline V gene encodes CDR1 MNHEY and CDR2 SVGAGI. CDR3 size: 13 residues. The V gene lost 2 bases and the J gene lost 5 bases, with 6 bases spanning the gap. This CDR3 is CASSYLGTGELFF. CDR3 nucleotides: TGTGCCAGCAGTTACCTAGGAACCGGGGAGCTGTTTTTT.

The chain links TRBV10-3 to TRBJ2-7; 8 positions match TRBD2. V was pared by 6 bases and J by 2 bases, with 3 bases of the junction left unmatched. Per germline, CDR1 ENHRY and CDR2 SYGVKD. The CDR3 has 13 residues. CDR3 nucleotide sequence: TGTGCCATCAGGAGCGGGGGTGCCTACGAGCAGTACTTC. This encodes CAIRSGGAYEQYF.

This clone has just one count. The rearrangement uses TRBV6-5 and TRBJ2-1; 8 nucleotides line up with TRBD1. In germline, CDR1 is MNHEY, CDR2 SVGAGI. This CDR3 is built from 15 residues. J gave up 4 bases and V 2 bases, and 4 bases lay outside the gene matches. CDR3 region: CASSYDGTGYNEQFF. CDR3 in DNA: TGTGCCAGCAGTTACGACGGGACAGGATACAATGAGCAGTTCTTC.

V usage is TRBV5-8 and J usage is TRBJ2-7; unclear D gene. The CDR3 is 12 amino acids. Germline assignment: CDR1 SGHTS and CDR2 YDEGEE. V dropped 4 bases and J dropped 4 bases, with 9 bases sitting between them. CDR3 coding DNA: TGTGCCAGCAGCCCCCATTTATACGAGCAGTACTTC. It translates to CASSPHLYEQYF.

The J gene is TRBJ2-1, the V gene TRBV6-6; D possibly corresponds to TRBD1 (6 bases). Germline V gene lookup returns CDR1 MNHNY and CDR2 SVGAGI (reference sequence). The ends were cut back, 2 bases at V and 0 bases at J, with 8 bases in the middle. This CDR3 has 15 residues. The CDR3 sequence is CASSYTRGSYNEQFF. The CDR3 nucleotides are TGTGCCAGCAGTTACACCAGGGGCTCCTACAATGAGCAGTTCTTC.

The rearrangement links TRBV6-6 to TRBJ1-2, with TRBD1 identical over 10 bases. The CDR3 runs to 15 residues. V lost 5 bases to trimming and J lost 5 bases; unmatched junction nucleotides: 8. Germline assignment: CDR1 MNHNY and CDR2 SVGAGI (reference sequence). For the CDR3, the DNA is TGTGCCAGCAGTGACAGGGGGCAAGGGCTGTATGGCTACACCTTC. Translating it yields CASSDRGQGLYGYTF.

The chain carries TRBV27 and TRBJ2-1; either TRBD1 or TRBD2 may fit D (5 bases each). The CDR3 sequence is 15 residues long. Germline V gene data show CDR1 as MNHEY and CDR2 as SMNVEV (reference sequence). With 5 bases removed from V and 4 bases from J, the gap between germline ends came to 15 bases. Here the CDR3 reads CASSQRLGVYNEQFF. CDR3 DNA: TGTGCCAGCAGTCAGAGACTGGGGGTGTACAATGAGCAGTTCTTC.

The chain combines TRBV28 with TRBJ1-2; D might be TRBD1 (5 bases). CDR3 length: 13 amino acids. Trimming took 2 bases from V and 10 from J, leaving 14 bases between them. In germline, CDR1 is MDHEN, CDR2 SYDVKM. For the CDR3, the DNA is TGTGCCAGCAGTTTAGGAGATTGGGGCCCCTACACCTTC. Its protein is CASSLGDWGPYTF.

The chain recombines TRBV5-1 with TRBJ2-7, with D unresolved. Germline CDR1 SGHRS, CDR2 YFSETQ. The germline V and J ends were trimmed by 4 bases and 5 bases, with 13 bases remaining between them. This CDR3 spans 13 amino acids. The CDR3 region is CASSQDGDNEQYF. In nucleotides, the CDR3 is TGCGCCAGCAGCCAAGATGGAGACAACGAGCAGTACTTC. The whole variable domain, remainder taken from reference TRBV5-1 and TRBJ2-7, is KAGVTQTPRYLIKTRGQQVTLSCSPISGHRSVSWYQQTPGQGLQFLFEYFSETQRNKGNFPGRFSGRQFSNSRSEMNVSTLELGDSALYLCASSQDGDNEQYFGPGTRLTVT.

This chain links TRBV7-9 with TRBJ1-1, with a tentative D call TRBD1 (5 bases). Germline CDR1 and CDR2: SEHNR and FQNEAQ (reference sequence). Trimming removed 10 bases at V and 6 bases at J, with 12 bases between. CDR3 length: 11 amino acids. CDR3 sequence reads: CATSWDPEAFF. Here the CDR3 DNA reads TGTGCCACCTCCTGGGACCCTGAAGCTTTCTTT.

The genes are TRBV28 and TRBJ2-7; no clear D gene. Trimming cost V 3 bases and J 1 base, with 4 bases left between them. The CDR3 length is 12 residues. The germline V gene encodes CDR1 MDHEN and CDR2 SYDVKM. The CDR3 sequence is CASSFVSYEQYF. The DNA of the CDR3 is TGTGCCAGCAGTTTCGTATCCTACGAGCAGTACTTC.

The gene calls are TRBV4-2 and TRBJ2-2; tentative D call: TRBD1 (5 bases). Germline V gene lookup returns CDR1 LGHNA and CDR2 YNFKEQ. V was cut by 3 bases and J by 4 bases, with 12 bases left in between. The CDR3 has 15 amino acids. CDR3 nucleotides: TGTGCCAGCAGCCACCAGGGATTCTCCACCGGGGAGCTGTTTTTT. As protein: CASSHQGFSTGELFF.

By frequency in the sample, this clone is medium-sized. The chain combines TRBV28 with TRBJ2-7; D may be TRBD1 or TRBD2 (5 bases each). In germline, CDR1 is MDHEN, CDR2 SYDVKM. The CDR3 has 13 amino acids. Trimming took off 6 bases at V and 3 bases at J, with 12 bases between the two ends. The CDR3 DNA sequence: TGTGCCAGCAGCCCGGGACCCCACTACGAGCAGTACTTC. Its translation: CASSPGPHYEQYF.

The chain joins TRBV19 to TRBJ1-5; D not certain. The CDR3 runs 10 residues. The ends were cut back, 9 bases at V and 7 bases at J, with 7 bases in the middle. The germline CDR1 and CDR2 sequences are LNHDA and SQIVND (reference sequence). The CDR3 region has the DNA TGTGCCAGCAACGTGCAGCCCCAGCATTTT. Translation: CASNVQPQHF.